A selection of T cell receptor beta chains follows, all from one sample in a study of human T cells and chemical hapten exposure. From the RACE reads, TCRdb called clonotypes with MiXCR, one entry per CDR3 protein. The repertoire holds a few hundred thousand distinct CDR3 sequences, with around 5% as singletons. The sample in question was whole blood, obtained in connection with sensitization to the hapten diphenylcyclopropenone (DPC). These receptors originate from a woman aged 18-35 years with alopecia areata. Some clones in this sample may be carry-over from other donors' samples. CDR3s include the opening cysteine and the closing phenylalanine or tryptophan. A D gene is named only where the DNA matches it firmly. Clone sizes are given selectively: once, few, many, or a class where the clone is expanded.

>13|TRBD1|TRBV29-1|TRBJ1-1|many
CSHTGTDNTEAFF
TGCAGCCATACCGGGACAGATAACACTGAAGCTTTCTTT
>12|TRBD1|TRBV20-1|TRBJ1-4|few
CSADRGREKLFF
TGCAGTGCAGACAGGGGGCGTGAAAAACTGTTTTTT
>12|TRBD1|TRBV10-3|TRBJ1-1|-
CAISTGQGGAFF
TGTGCCATCAGTACGGGACAGGGTGGAGCTTTCTTT
>13|-|TRBV3-1|TRBJ1-2|-
CASSHSTYYGYTF
TGTGCCAGCAGCCATTCCACGTACTATGGCTACACCTTC
>13|TRBD1|TRBV6-6|TRBJ1-1|-
CASSTGGRTEAFF
TGTGCCAGCAGTACAGGGGGAAGAACTGAAGCTTTCTTT
>15|-|TRBV7-2|TRBJ1-6|many
CASSWSGGFDSPLHF
TGTGCCAGCAGCTGGTCCGGGGGGTTCGATTCACCCCTCCACTTT
>13|TRBD1|TRBV2|TRBJ2-1|many
CASDYLQGNEQFF
TGTGCCAGCGACTACTTACAGGGGAATGAGCAGTTCTTC
>15|-|TRBV4-2|TRBJ1-2|-
CASSQELAGDYGYTF
TGTGCCAGCAGCCAAGAATTGGCAGGGGACTATGGCTACACCTTC
>15|-|TRBV3-1|TRBJ2-1|few
CASSQGTGFYNEQFF
TGTGCCAGCAGCCAAGGGACTGGATTCTACAATGAGCAGTTCTTC
>14|-|TRBV18|TRBJ1-2|few
CASSPWGDNYGYTF
TGTGCCAGCTCACCATGGGGGGACAACTATGGCTACACCTTC